Each of the 17 T cell receptor beta chains below was sequenced from the same sample in a study of T-cell memory formation after mild COVID-19. TCRdb fed the 5' RACE reads into MiXCR, producing one record per CDR3 protein. The repertoire holds over 500,000 distinct CDR3 sequences, with approximately 15% as singletons. Material: PBMCs or a T cell subset sorted from them (not recorded which). The receptors come from an adult woman who had mild COVID-19 (a few samples of this study predate the infection). Cell type and time point are not known.

This clonotype has a count of ten or more. The chain is built from TRBV15 and TRBJ2-2; D might be TRBD1 or TRBD2, each matching 6 bases. Trimming shortened V by 1 base and J by 5 bases, and 17 bases separated the two germline ends. The CDR3 consists of 17 residues. Looked up from germline, CDR1 is LNHNV and CDR2 is YYDKDF (reference sequence). The CDR3 here is CATSRVKGTRETGELFF. The DNA for the CDR3 is TGTGCCACCAGCAGAGTAAAAGGGACACGGGAGACCGGGGAGCTGTTTTTT.

The J gene is TRBJ1-1, the V gene TRBV6-6; 8 nucleotides agree with TRBD1. The length of the CDR3 is 14 residues. The V gene's germline CDR1 is MNHNY and CDR2 SVGAGI (reference sequence). After removal of 8 bases from V and 4 bases from J, the junction contained 9 bases not matched to a gene. The CDR3 DNA reads TGTGCCAGCGTGGCCAGGGGGCCTTCCACTGAAGCTTTCTTT. This codes for CASVARGPSTEAFF.

This clonotype has just a few counts. The chain combines TRBV9 with TRBJ1-2, with D unclear. Germline V gene data show CDR1 as SGDLS and CDR2 as YYNGEE. V was clipped by 0 bases and J by 8 bases, with 11 bases between them. The length of the CDR3 is 13 residues. In DNA, the CDR3 is TGTGCCAGCAGCGTAGATGGGGTGAGGGGCTACACCTTC. Its translation: CASSVDGVRGYTF.

The V and J genes are TRBV4-1 and TRBJ1-1; 9 bases agree with TRBD1. The CDR3 consists of 15 residues. With 10 bases clipped from V and 0 bases from J, the junction kept 9 bases outside the gene matches. Germline CDR1 and CDR2: MGHRA and YSYEKL. CDR3: CATTPGQGLNTEAFF. For the CDR3, the DNA is TGCGCCACTACCCCGGGACAGGGATTGAACACTGAAGCTTTCTTT.

This clonotype was observed a handful of times. CDR3 in amino acids: CATKQGSNQPQHF. The DNA of the CDR3 is TGTGCCACTAAACAGGGCAGTAATCAGCCCCAGCATTTT. V and J are TRBV24-1 and TRBJ1-5, with D maybe TRBD1 (6 bases). Between the trimmed V and J ends, which lost 10 bases and 4 bases, there was a span of 13 bases. Germline V gene lookup returns CDR1 KGHDR and CDR2 SFDVKD. There are 13 residues in the CDR3.

This clonotype was counted a few times. For the CDR3, the DNA is TGCGCCAGCAGTAAGGTAGCGGGAGAGGTGGCAGATACGCAGTATTTT. Amino acid sequence: CASSKVAGEVADTQYF. The chain uses TRBV5-1 and TRBJ2-3, with 9 bases identical to TRBD2. V trimming: 5 bases; J trimming: 4 bases; junction bases outside the gene matches: 11. CDR3 length: 16 residues. Germline lookup yields CDR1 SGHRS and CDR2 YFSETQ.

The CDR3 nucleotides are TGTGCCAGCAGTTTTCTTCTAGCGGGGACGAACATTCAGTACTTC. This translates into CASSFLLAGTNIQYF. The chain carries TRBV6-2 or TRBV6-3 and TRBJ2-4; 9 positions match TRBD2. Per germline, CDR1 MNHEY and CDR2 SVGEGT. After removal of 4 bases from V and 7 bases from J, the junction contained 8 bases not matched to a gene. The CDR3 extends over 15 amino acids.

In this sample, this clonotype turned up a few times. The chain uses TRBV6-1 and TRBJ2-1; 8 bases line up with TRBD2. Germline V gene sequence: CDR1 MNHNS, CDR2 SASEGT. The V segment lost 4 bases and the J segment 0 bases; nucleotides outside the gene matches: 8. The CDR3 is made up of 17 amino acids. The CDR3 sequence: CASSGLAYPGSYNEQFF. The CDR3 DNA reads as TGTGCCAGCAGTGGACTAGCGTACCCCGGCTCCTACAATGAGCAGTTCTTC.

This clonotype was seen more than once but under ten times. The rearrangement links TRBV7-6 to TRBJ2-1; 10 positions agree with TRBD2. Germline V gives CDR1 SGHVS, CDR2 FNYEAQ. This CDR3 has 15 residues. V was clipped by 6 bases and J by 6 bases; unmatched bases: 8. Here the CDR3 reads CASSLLAGQSNEQFF. For the CDR3, the DNA is TGTGCCAGCAGTTTACTAGCGGGACAGAGCAATGAGCAGTTCTTC.

This clonotype appeared a few times. The chain carries TRBV12-3 or TRBV12-4 and TRBJ1-2; no clear D. The CDR3 sequence is 11 residues long. Deletions cut 0 bases from V and 8 bases from J, with 4 bases between. The CDR3 region has the DNA TGTGCCAGCAGTTTAGCTCTCGGCTACACCTTC. Translated, it gives CASSLALGYTF.

The chain employs TRBV15 and TRBJ1-4; unclear D gene. V lost 3 bases and J 8 bases, leaving 13 bases between the germline ends. The germline CDR1 and CDR2 sequences are LNHNV and YYDKDF (reference sequence). This CDR3 spans 14 amino acids. The CDR3 DNA reads TGTGCCACCAGCAGGACCGCCATAGGGGAAAAACTGTTTTTT. Its protein is CATSRTAIGEKLFF.

A few counts support this clonotype. V and J are TRBV7-9 and TRBJ1-2, with D possibly being TRBD1 (6 bases). Trimming shortened V by 3 bases and J by 4 bases, and 21 bases separated the two germline ends. The length of the CDR3 is 17 residues. Germline V gives CDR1 SEHNR, CDR2 FQNEAQ (reference sequence). CDR3 region: CASSFPALGQNLYGYTF. The CDR3 bases are TGTGCCAGCAGCTTCCCCGCGTTGGGACAAAACCTCTATGGCTACACCTTC.

This clonotype was counted a few times. This chain connects TRBV7-2 to TRBJ2-1; a weak D match, TRBD2 (6 bases). The CDR3 contains 16 residues. The V end lost 1 base, the J end lost 1 base, and 11 bases lay between the germline ends. Germline assignment: CDR1 SGHTA and CDR2 FQGNSA. The chain's CDR3 is CASSLEGGVSYNEQFF. DNA for the CDR3: TGTGCCAGCAGCTTAGAGGGCGGGGTATCCTACAATGAGCAGTTCTTC.

This clonotype was counted between two and nine times. This chain connects TRBV10-3 to TRBJ1-1; no reliable D call. The V gene lost 3 bases and the J gene lost 0 bases, with 8 bases spanning the gap. There are 14 residues in the CDR3. Germline CDR1 ENHRY, CDR2 SYGVKD. This CDR3 reads CAISERSVNTEAFF. For the CDR3, the DNA is TGTGCCATCAGTGAACGATCAGTGAACACTGAAGCTTTCTTT.

The V call is TRBV11-2, the J call TRBJ2-6; 7 nucleotides align to TRBD1. CDR3 length: 22 residues. The trim removed 5 bases at V and 0 bases at J, leaving 22 bases unmatched. The germline gives CDR1 SGHAT, CDR2 FQNNGV. CDR3 sequence: CASSLGMYRDRRGSSGANVLTF. The DNA for the CDR3 is TGTGCCAGCAGCCTAGGAATGTACCGGGACAGAAGAGGCTCCTCTGGGGCCAACGTCCTGACTTTC.

This clonotype came up a few times. The chain is built from TRBV5-5 and TRBJ2-1; 9 bases agree with TRBD1. Germline loops: CDR1 SGHKS, CDR2 YYEKEE (reference sequence). CDR3 length: 14 amino acids. J lost 5 bases, V lost 4 bases, and 4 bases had no gene match. The CDR3 sequence: CASSRRDRDNEQFF. The CDR3 region has the DNA TGTGCCAGCAGCCGCCGGGACAGGGACAATGAGCAGTTCTTC.

This sequence joins TRBV29-1 and TRBJ1-1; TRBD1 matches 7 bases. This CDR3 contains 15 residues. The germline V gene has CDR1 SQVTM and CDR2 ANQGSEA. V lost 2 bases, J lost 1 base, and 7 bases stayed unmatched. This CDR3 reads CSVEKKGAGNTEAFF. Here the CDR3 DNA reads TGCAGCGTTGAAAAGAAGGGGGCAGGGAACACTGAAGCTTTCTTT.